A selection of T cell receptor beta chains follows, all from one sample in a study of Ad26.COV2.S vaccination and SARS-CoV-2 variants. Only in-frame clones appear in the TCRdb table, and some are missing; sequencing was by immunoSEQ multiplex PCR. This table holds roughly 410,000 clones, roughly 80% found once. Sequencing was performed on peripheral blood, taken in a trial of Ad26.COV2.S vaccine versus placebo. Every receptor here comes from a person between 18 and 60 years old who received the Ad26.COV2.S COVID-19 vaccine or a placebo. The CDR3 runs from the conserved cysteine through the conserved F or W. D genes are given only for firm matches. Clone size appears in some rows only: once, few, many, or a class for an expanded clone.

CDR3 length: 16; V gene: TRBV2; J gene: TRBJ2-7; D gene: TRBD2; clone size: NA; CDR3 protein: CASRSPGLAGGHEQYF; CDR3 DNA: TGTGCCAGCCGCTCTCCGGGACTAGCGGGAGGGCACGAGCAGTACTTC
CDR3 length: 15; V gene: TRBV6-5; J gene: TRBJ2-7; D gene: NA; clone size: NA; CDR3 protein: CASSIRPFGGLEQYF; CDR3 DNA: TGTGCCAGCAGTATTCGGCCCTTTGGGGGACTCGAGCAGTACTTC
CDR3 length: 13; V gene: TRBV7-9; J gene: TRBJ1-2; D gene: NA; clone size: many; CDR3 protein: CASSLGGGYGYTF; CDR3 DNA: TGTGCCAGCAGCTTAGGTGGGGGCTATGGCTACACCTTC
CDR3 length: 17; V gene: TRBV5-1; J gene: TRBJ2-5; D gene: NA; clone size: NA; CDR3 protein: CASSFLERPGAHETQYF; CDR3 DNA: TGCGCCAGCAGCTTTCTGGAGCGGCCGGGAGCCCATGAGACCCAGTACTTC
CDR3 length: 15; V gene: TRBV19; J gene: TRBJ2-4; D gene: NA; clone size: NA; CDR3 protein: CASSIPGAAKNIQYF; CDR3 DNA: TGTGCCAGTAGTATTCCAGGGGCAGCCAAAAACATTCAGTACTTC
CDR3 length: 15; V gene: TRBV3-1/TRBV3-2; J gene: TRBJ1-1; D gene: NA; clone size: NA; CDR3 protein: CASSPTGWRVTEAFF; CDR3 DNA: TGTGCCAGCAGCCCGACAGGTTGGCGAGTCACTGAAGCTTTCTTT
CDR3 length: 14; V gene: TRBV2; J gene: TRBJ1-1; D gene: NA; clone size: NA; CDR3 protein: CASSDPGGNTEAFF; CDR3 DNA: TGTGCCAGCAGTGACCCCGGGGGGAACACTGAAGCTTTCTTT
CDR3 length: 12; V gene: TRBV29-1; J gene: TRBJ2-7; D gene: NA; clone size: NA; CDR3 protein: CSVAAGGYEQYF; CDR3 DNA: TGCAGCGTTGCAGCAGGGGGGTACGAGCAGTACTTC
CDR3 length: 14; V gene: TRBV11-2; J gene: TRBJ2-1; D gene: TRBD2; clone size: NA; CDR3 protein: CASSLGLVRGEQFF; CDR3 DNA: TGTGCCAGCAGCTTGGGACTAGTCCGAGGCGAGCAGTTCTTC
CDR3 length: 15; V gene: TRBV6-5; J gene: TRBJ2-7; D gene: NA; clone size: NA; CDR3 protein: CASGYPGDWSYEQYF; CDR3 DNA: TGTGCCAGCGGCTACCCCGGGGACTGGAGCTACGAGCAGTACTTC
CDR3 length: 14; V gene: TRBV11-2; J gene: TRBJ1-1; D gene: TRBD1; clone size: NA; CDR3 protein: CASSWTGANTEAFF; CDR3 DNA: TGTGCCAGCAGCTGGACAGGGGCGAACACTGAAGCTTTCTTT
CDR3 length: 15; V gene: TRBV9; J gene: TRBJ1-2; D gene: NA; clone size: NA; CDR3 protein: CASSVGRAANYGYTF; CDR3 DNA: TGTGCCAGCAGCGTAGGCAGGGCCGCTAACTATGGCTACACCTTC
CDR3 length: 14; V gene: TRBV27; J gene: TRBJ2-5; D gene: NA; clone size: NA; CDR3 protein: CASGPWGQQETQYF; CDR3 DNA: TGTGCCAGCGGACCCTGGGGTCAGCAAGAGACCCAGTACTTC
CDR3 length: 15; V gene: TRBV9; J gene: TRBJ2-5; D gene: NA; clone size: NA; CDR3 protein: CASSPSRGPEETQYF; CDR3 DNA: TGTGCCAGCAGCCCTTCCCGGGGGCCCGAAGAGACCCAGTACTTC
CDR3 length: 14; V gene: TRBV24-1; J gene: TRBJ2-1; D gene: NA; clone size: few; CDR3 protein: CATSDSRGSDEQFF; CDR3 DNA: TGTGCCACCAGTGATTCGCGGGGTTCAGATGAGCAGTTCTTC
CDR3 length: 15; V gene: TRBV6-4; J gene: TRBJ1-2; D gene: NA; clone size: NA; CDR3 protein: CASSDSSLGTLGYTF; CDR3 DNA: TGTGCCAGCAGTGACTCGTCACTGGGGACCCTTGGCTACACCTTC
CDR3 length: 11; V gene: TRBV6-5; J gene: TRBJ2-2; D gene: NA; clone size: NA; CDR3 protein: CASSYLGELFF; CDR3 DNA: TGTGCCAGCAGTTACCTGGGGGAGCTGTTTTTT
CDR3 length: 14; V gene: TRBV6-6; J gene: TRBJ2-7; D gene: NA; clone size: NA; CDR3 protein: CASSYGQTYYEQYF; CDR3 DNA: TGTGCCAGCAGTTACGGACAGACCTACTACGAGCAGTACTTC
CDR3 length: 14; V gene: TRBV5-1; J gene: TRBJ2-5; D gene: TRBD1; clone size: NA; CDR3 protein: CASSGQGPQETQYF; CDR3 DNA: TGCGCCAGCAGCGGACAGGGACCCCAAGAGACCCAGTACTTC
CDR3 length: 13; V gene: TRBV3-1/TRBV3-2; J gene: TRBJ1-1; D gene: NA; clone size: NA; CDR3 protein: CASQASPRTEAFF; CDR3 DNA: TGTGCCAGCCAGGCGTCCCCGCGTACTGAAGCTTTCTTT